This TCR beta chain was documented in a study of response to subunit inactivated influenza vaccine. The CDR3 spans 14 residues. Germline CDR1 and CDR2: SGHRS and YFSETQ. V shed 2 bases and J shed 3 bases, with 11 bases lying between them. TCRdb processed the RT-PCR reads anew with MiXCR; each CDR3 protein has one entry. The table records about 800,000 distinct CDR3 sequences, 20% to 25% of them present only once. Study-level findings and limits: T cells newly recruited by each seasonal influenza vaccination are few, the authors suggested.

With regard to this clonotype: The antigen is unknown.

Sample: PBMCs from blood, taken more than 4 days after vaccination. The clonotype originates from a man aged 45-65 years who received an inactivated influenza vaccine. The chain has TRBV5-1 and TRBJ1-1; D is unresolved. The CDR3 DNA reads as TGCGCCAGCAGCTTAAGTAGGTCAGACACTGAAGCTTTCTTT. Its translation: CASSLSRSDTEAFF.